This TCR beta chain was identified in a study of blood T cell repertoires in COVID-19. Study at large: Acute and convalescent COVID-19 specimens originated in the United States, Italy and Spain.

Researchers sorted participants into cohorts using their self-reported clinical history. Within 2 weeks before study entry, exposed participants met a COVID-19 case. V lost 5 bases to trimming and J lost 1 base; unmatched junction nucleotides: 3. This CDR3 contains 14 residues. Germline V gene data show CDR1 as SNHLY and CDR2 as FYNNEI. How the authors handled the data: Scientists estimated how many nucleated cells there were by amplifying reference gene primers. This table comes from immunoSEQ multiplex PCR, and its TCRdb copy is limited to in-frame clones, with some not included. V and J calls and clone size are given by that table; D and trimming were obtained from the DNA. The sample yields fewer than 250,000 clones, roughly 84% seen once.

This clonotype originated in a woman in her twenties or thirties who had been exposed to COVID-19. The gene calls are TRBV2 and TRBJ2-7; 9 nucleotides agree with TRBD1. The sequenced sample was PBMCs or T cells enriched from blood (not recorded which). As DNA, the CDR3 is TGTGCCAGCAGTCCCGGGACAGGGTCCTACGAGCAGTACTTC. Translated, it gives CASSPGTGSYEQYF.